This T cell receptor beta chain was recorded in a study of human T cells and chemical hapten exposure. Across the study: All patients underwent weekly scalp dosing with diphenylcyclopropenone for the full roughly 25-week study.

The sample holds a few counts of this clonotype. TCRdb reprocessed the RACE reads with MiXCR, giving one entry per CDR3 protein. The sample consists of approximately 97,000 distinct CDR3 sequences, 27% of them appearing once. Time point denoted: patch test 3, about 24 weeks after DPC sensitization. Treatment indicated: therapeutic diphenylcyclopropenone sensitization with weekly scalp DPC. V lost 0 bases and J 0 bases, leaving 2 bases between the germline ends. The CDR3 is made up of 13 amino acids. The germline V gene has CDR1 SEHNR and CDR2 FQNEAQ (reference sequence). This specimen consisted of whole blood, obtained in connection with sensitization to the hapten diphenylcyclopropenone (DPC). This rearrangement joins TRBV7-9 to TRBJ1-1; D remains ambiguous. This TCR was recovered from a man aged 40-49 years with alopecia areata. Some clones in this sample may be carry-over from other donors' samples. CDR3 DNA: TGTGCCAGCAGCTTAGCCTTGAACACTGAAGCTTTCTTT. Amino acid sequence: CASSLALNTEAFF. The complete variable domain, with remaining parts taken from reference TRBV7-9 and TRBJ1-1, reads DTGVSQNPRHKITKRGQNVTFRCDPISEHNRLYWYRQTLGQGPEFLTYFQNEAQLEKSRLLSDRFSAERPKGSFSTLEIQRTEQGDSAMYLCASSLALNTEAFFGQGTRLTVV.